This TCR beta chain appears in the sequencing data of a study of OX40 agonist ivuxolimab in advanced cancers. Context from the whole study: Ivuxolimab was an agonistic, fully human IgG2 monoclonal antibody directed against OX40 (CD134), a costimulatory receptor. Intravenous ivuxolimab was administered to patients every 2 weeks at six dose levels: 0.01, 0.1, 0.3, 1.5, 3 and 10 mg/kg. Among the roughly 52 dose-escalation patients, about 19 had hepatocellular carcinoma, about 15 melanoma, 9 renal cell carcinoma and 9 head and neck cancer. In the dose-escalation cohort, roughly 80% of patients were male, and the mean age was approximately 55 years, with a range of about 20 to 79. Patients were allowed to have had prior anti-PD-1, anti-PD-L1 or anti-CTLA-4 therapy, and around two fifths of the dose-escalation patients had been treated with checkpoint inhibitors. Partial responses occurred in three dose-escalation patients: two with cutaneous melanoma and one with hepatocellular carcinoma. Peripheral TCRbeta sequencing was intended to test whether TCR sequence diversity was altered and clonal T-cell expansion was caused by ivuxolimab. The paper reports the monotherapy dose-escalation portion (N = 52 patients) of the phase I ivuxolimab trial. Beyond this particular receptor, the publication reports: At doses of 0.1 to 3.0 mg/kg, clonal expansion of both CD4+ and CD8+ T cells in blood was seen between baseline and week 6. Low levels of normalized T-cell clonal expansion were also seen in some patients who did not respond. Which antigens the clonally expanded peripheral T cells were specific for was not determined. On average, CD8+ T cells showed more expanded clones than CD4+ T cells after ivuxolimab. Partial responders in the 0.1-3.0 mg/kg groups had among the lowest normalized peripheral clonal expansion, especially among CD8+ T cells.

In its sample, this clone was seen a few times. Its antigen target is currently unknown. No qualities accompany the bases; no much larger clone lies one base away. For sequencing of the TCRbeta CDR3 region, genomic DNA was extracted from the sorted cells. The immunoSEQ Assay was used to sequence the TCRbeta CDR3 regions. As stored in TCRdb, this immuneACCESS dataset retains in-frame rearrangements with V and J assigned. A fraction of the clones does not appear; measured against another copy, unresolved V genes explain less than half of the discrepancy, and the remainder lacks a known reason. The table for this sample lists 55,000 to 65,000 clones; about 89% of them were counted only once. The ten largest make up roughly 13% of the sample. The trial excluded patients who had a history of autoimmune disease or who were on systemic immunosuppression. In every dose cohort, peripheral blood was drawn for TCR sequencing at baseline, cycle 4 day 1, and cycle 7 day 1. The samples were taken from a phase I, first-in-human, multicenter, open-label dose-escalation trial of ivuxolimab. Adults with locally advanced or metastatic melanoma, renal cell, hepatocellular, or head and neck squamous cell carcinoma were enrolled in the trial. CD4+ and CD8+ T cells were sorted separately from peripheral blood before TCR sequencing.

The sequences come from CD4+ or CD8+ T cells sorted from blood, collected in a trial of the OX40 agonist ivuxolimab. The receptor was isolated from an adult with an advanced solid tumor such as melanoma, head and neck, liver or kidney cancer.

The sequence in DNA is TGTGCCACCAGCAGAGACCGACAGAGGGGCTACACCTTC. This sequence encodes CATSRDRQRGYTF. The V and J genes are TRBV15 and TRBJ1-2, and TRBD1 may be the D gene, going by 5 matching bases. The germline V gene (reference sequence) sets CDR1 to LNHNV and CDR2 to YYDKDF. V is shortened by 0 bases, J by 8 bases, and the region joining them spans 10 bases. Inclusive of the bounding cysteine and phenylalanine, the CDR3 is 13 residues long. This entry keeps only the CDR3 DNA: 39 bases, framed from base 1.